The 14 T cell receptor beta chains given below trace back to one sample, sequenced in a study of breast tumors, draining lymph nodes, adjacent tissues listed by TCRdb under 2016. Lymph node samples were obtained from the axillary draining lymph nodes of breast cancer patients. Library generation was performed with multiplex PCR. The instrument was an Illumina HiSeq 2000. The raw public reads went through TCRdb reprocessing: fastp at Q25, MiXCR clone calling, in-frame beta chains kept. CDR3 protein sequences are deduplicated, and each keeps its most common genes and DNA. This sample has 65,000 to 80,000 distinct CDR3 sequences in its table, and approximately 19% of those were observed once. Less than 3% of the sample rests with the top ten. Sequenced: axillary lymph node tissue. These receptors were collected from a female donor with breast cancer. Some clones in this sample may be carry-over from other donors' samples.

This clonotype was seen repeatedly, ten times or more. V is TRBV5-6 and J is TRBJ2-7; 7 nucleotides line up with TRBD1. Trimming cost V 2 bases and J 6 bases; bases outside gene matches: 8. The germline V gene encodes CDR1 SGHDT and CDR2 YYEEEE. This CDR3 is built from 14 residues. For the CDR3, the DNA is TGTGCCAGCAGCTTCACGGGACAGCTAGGCGAGCAGTACTTC. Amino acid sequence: CASSFTGQLGEQYF.

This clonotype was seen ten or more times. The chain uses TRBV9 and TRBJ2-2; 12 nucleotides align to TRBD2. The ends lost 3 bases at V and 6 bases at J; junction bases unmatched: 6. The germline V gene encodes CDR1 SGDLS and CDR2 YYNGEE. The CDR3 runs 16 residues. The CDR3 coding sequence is TGTGCCAGCAGCGCCCGACTAGCGGGGGTTTCCGGGGAGCTGTTTTTT. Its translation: CASSARLAGVSGELFF.

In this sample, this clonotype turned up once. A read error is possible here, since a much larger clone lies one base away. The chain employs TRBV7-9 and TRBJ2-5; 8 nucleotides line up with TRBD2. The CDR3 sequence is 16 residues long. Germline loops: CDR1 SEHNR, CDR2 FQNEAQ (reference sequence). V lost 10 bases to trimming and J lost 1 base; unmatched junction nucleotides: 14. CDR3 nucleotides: TGTGCCATAACCGGTGGGGGACTAGTGGGCCAAGAGACCCAGTACTTC. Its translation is CAITGGGLVGQETQYF.

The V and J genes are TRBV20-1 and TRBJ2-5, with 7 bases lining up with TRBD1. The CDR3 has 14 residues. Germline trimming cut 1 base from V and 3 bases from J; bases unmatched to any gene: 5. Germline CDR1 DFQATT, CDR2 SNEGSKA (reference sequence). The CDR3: CSARAGTAKETQYF. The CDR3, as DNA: TGCAGTGCTAGAGCCGGGACAGCCAAAGAGACCCAGTACTTC.

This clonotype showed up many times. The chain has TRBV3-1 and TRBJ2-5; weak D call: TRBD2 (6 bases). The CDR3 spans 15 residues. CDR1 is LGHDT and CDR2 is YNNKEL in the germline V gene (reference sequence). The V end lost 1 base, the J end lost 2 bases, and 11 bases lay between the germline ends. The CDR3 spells CASSQGAGWQETQYF. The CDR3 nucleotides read TGTGCCAGCAGCCAAGGGGCGGGATGGCAAGAGACCCAGTACTTC.

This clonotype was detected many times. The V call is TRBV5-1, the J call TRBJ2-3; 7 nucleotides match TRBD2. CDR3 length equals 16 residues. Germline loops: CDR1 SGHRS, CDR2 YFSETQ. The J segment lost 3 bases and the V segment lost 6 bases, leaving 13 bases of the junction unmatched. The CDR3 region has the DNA TGCGCCAGCAACCGGGGAGGGGCCCAAGGGACAGATACGCAGTATTTT. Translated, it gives CASNRGGAQGTDTQYF.

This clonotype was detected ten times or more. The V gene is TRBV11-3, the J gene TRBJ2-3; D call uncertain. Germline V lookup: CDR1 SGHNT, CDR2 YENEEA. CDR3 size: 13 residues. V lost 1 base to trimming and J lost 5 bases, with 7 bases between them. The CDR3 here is CASSLGEIDTQYF. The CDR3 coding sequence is TGTGCCAGCAGCTTAGGGGAAATAGATACGCAGTATTTT.

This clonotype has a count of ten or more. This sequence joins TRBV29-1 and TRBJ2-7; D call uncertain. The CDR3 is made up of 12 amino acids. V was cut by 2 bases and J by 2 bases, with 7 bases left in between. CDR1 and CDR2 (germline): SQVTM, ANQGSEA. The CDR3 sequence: CSVERSPYEQYF. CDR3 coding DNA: TGCAGCGTTGAAAGGTCTCCCTACGAGCAGTACTTC.

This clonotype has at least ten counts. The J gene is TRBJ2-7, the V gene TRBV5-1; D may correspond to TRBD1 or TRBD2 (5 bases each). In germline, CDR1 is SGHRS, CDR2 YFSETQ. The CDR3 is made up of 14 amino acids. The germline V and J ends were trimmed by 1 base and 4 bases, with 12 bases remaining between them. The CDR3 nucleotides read TGCGCCAGCAGCTTGCAGACGGGGCCATACGAGCAGTACTTC. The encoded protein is CASSLQTGPYEQYF.

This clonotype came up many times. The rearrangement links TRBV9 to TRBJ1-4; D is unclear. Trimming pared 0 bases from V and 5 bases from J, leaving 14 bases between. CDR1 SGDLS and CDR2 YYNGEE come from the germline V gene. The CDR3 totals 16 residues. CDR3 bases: TGTGCCAGCAGCGTAGCTTATAACACTGCAAATGAAAAACTGTTTTTT. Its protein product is CASSVAYNTANEKLFF.

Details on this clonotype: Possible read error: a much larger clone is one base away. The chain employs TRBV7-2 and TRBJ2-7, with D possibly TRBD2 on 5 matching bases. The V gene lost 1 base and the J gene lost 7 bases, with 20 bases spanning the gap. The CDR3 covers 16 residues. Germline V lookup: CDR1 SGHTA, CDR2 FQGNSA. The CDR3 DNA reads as TGTGCCAGCAGCTTAGGTTTGAGCCGGAGGATGGGGGAGCAGTACTTC. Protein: CASSLGLSRRMGEQYF.

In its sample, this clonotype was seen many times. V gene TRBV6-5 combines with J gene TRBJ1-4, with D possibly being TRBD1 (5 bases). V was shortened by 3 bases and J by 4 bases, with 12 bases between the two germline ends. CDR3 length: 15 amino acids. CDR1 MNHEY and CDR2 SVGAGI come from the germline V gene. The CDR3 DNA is TGTGCCAGCAGTTATCGGGGGACGTTTAATGAAAAACTGTTTTTT. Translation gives CASSYRGTFNEKLFF.

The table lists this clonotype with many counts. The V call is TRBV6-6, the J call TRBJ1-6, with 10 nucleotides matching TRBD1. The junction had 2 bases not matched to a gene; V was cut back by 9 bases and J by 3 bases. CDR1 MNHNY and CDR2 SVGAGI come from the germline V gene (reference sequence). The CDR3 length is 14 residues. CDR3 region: CASRDRGYNSPLHF. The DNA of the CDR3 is TGTGCCAGTCGGGACAGGGGCTATAATTCACCCCTCCACTTT.

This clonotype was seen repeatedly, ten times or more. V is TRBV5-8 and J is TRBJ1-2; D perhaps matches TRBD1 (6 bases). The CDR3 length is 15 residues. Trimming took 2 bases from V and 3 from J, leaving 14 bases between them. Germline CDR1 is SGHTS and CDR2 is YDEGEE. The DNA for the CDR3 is TGTGCCAGCAGCTTTCGGCCGGGGGCGGACTATGGCTACACCTTC. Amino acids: CASSFRPGADYGYTF.